This T cell receptor beta chain was recovered during a study of blood T cell repertoires in COVID-19. Study processing details: Counts of nucleated cells, estimated from reference gene primer amplification, were obtained. Sequencing was performed with immunoSEQ multiplex PCR; in TCRdb, only in-frame clones are kept and a portion is missing. V and J calls and clone size follow that table, whereas D and trimming were derived from the DNA. The table shows approximately 170,000 clones, with around 80% occurring only once. Germline V gene data show CDR1 as SGHRS and CDR2 as YFSETQ. The CDR3 spans 14 residues. V lost 4 bases to trimming and J lost 6 bases, with 15 bases between them.

The source is a woman older than 75 with acute or convalescent COVID-19. Source material: peripheral blood. V gene TRBV5-1 combines with J gene TRBJ2-3, with D unclear. The chain's CDR3 is CASSLSGPGDTQYF. The CDR3 DNA reads TGCGCCAGCAGCCTTTCCGGTCCGGGTGATACGCAGTATTTT.